The entry that follows covers one T cell receptor beta chain sequence. Its cognate antigen is unknown. CDR3 size: 15 residues. The V segment lost 1 base and the J segment 7 bases; nucleotides outside the gene matches: 6. Germline CDR1 SGHRS, CDR2 YFSETQ. This entry is derived from a study of T cell repertoires in cytomegalovirus infection. TCRdb re-called the reads with MiXCR, one entry per CDR3 protein. Among around 100,000 distinct CDR3 sequences listed, around 40% were seen once. The receptor was derived from a human donor in good health (CMV status not recorded). Some clones in this sample may be carry-over from other donors' samples. Specimen: CD8+ T cells from cultured PBMCs, collected from culture after CMV antigen stimulation. The rearrangement joins TRBV5-1 to TRBJ2-1; 9 nucleotides line up with TRBD1. CDR3 coding DNA: TGCGCCAGCAGCTTGATGACAGGGGGGTTGAATGAGCAGTTCTTC. Protein sequence: CASSLMTGGLNEQFF. Full variable domain (rest looked up from reference TRBV5-1 and TRBJ2-1): KAGVTQTPRYLIKTRGQQVTLSCSPISGHRSVSWYQQTPGQGLQFLFEYFSETQRNKGNFPGRFSGRQFSNSRSEMNVSTLELGDSALYLCASSLMTGGLNEQFFGPGTRLTVL.